The 28 T cell receptor beta chains below come from one sample, sequenced in a study of response to subunit inactivated influenza vaccine. TCRdb re-analysed the RT-PCR reads in MiXCR, keeping a single row per CDR3 protein. Of fewer than 650,000 distinct CDR3 sequences in the sample, 10% to 15% were seen once. Sequences were derived from PBMCs from blood, sampled 40 to 50 days after vaccination. Every receptor here comes from a middle-aged man who received an inactivated influenza vaccine.

This clonotype has a count of ten or more. This chain joins TRBV20-1 and TRBJ2-2; no reliable D call. The V gene lost 0 bases and the J gene lost 5 bases, with 4 bases spanning the gap. This CDR3 contains 12 residues. Germline V gene data show CDR1 as DFQATT and CDR2 as SNEGSKA (reference sequence). The CDR3 loop reads CSARDRTGELFF. Written as DNA, the CDR3 is TGCAGTGCTAGAGATCGAACCGGGGAGCTGTTTTTT.

The chain uses TRBV6-2 or TRBV6-3 and TRBJ2-2; the D gene is possibly TRBD1 (5 bases). Trimming removed 10 bases from V and 1 base from J, with 19 bases in between. Germline-derived CDR1 and CDR2 are MNHEY and SVGEGT. CDR3 length: 16 residues. The DNA for the CDR3 is TGTGCCACCCGCATACCTATGACAGAGAACACCGGGGAGCTGTTTTTT. It codes for CATRIPMTENTGELFF.

In its sample, this clonotype was seen a few times. The J gene is TRBJ2-3, the V gene TRBV21-1. TRBV21-1 is classified as a pseudogene. The CDR3 spans 15 residues. The CDR3 sequence: CASSNAPASTDTQYF. For the CDR3, the DNA is TGTGCCAGCAGCAACGCACCCGCCAGCACAGATACGCAGTATTTT.

This rearrangement joins TRBV4-2 to TRBJ2-5; no clear D gene. CDR3 size: 14 residues. Germline CDR1 is LGHNA and CDR2 is YNFKEQ. V dropped 1 base and J dropped 4 bases, with 10 bases sitting between them. CDR3 sequence (DNA): TGTGCCAGCAGCCAAGGGGCTGACTCAGAGACCCAGTACTTC. Translation: CASSQGADSETQYF.

The chain has TRBV6-2 or TRBV6-3 and TRBJ2-7, with 11 bases lining up with TRBD2. V trimming: 3 bases; J trimming: 3 bases; junction bases outside the gene matches: 7. The CDR3 is made up of 16 amino acids. Germline V gene data show CDR1 as MNHEY and CDR2 as SVGEGT. In DNA, the CDR3 is TGTGCCAGCAGTTATCTGACTAGCGGGATCGTCTACGAGCAGTACTTC. This sequence encodes CASSYLTSGIVYEQYF.

This clonotype was seen at least ten times. The V gene is TRBV13, the J gene TRBJ2-7; D perhaps matches TRBD1 (5 bases). Germline-derived CDR1 and CDR2 are PRHDT and FYEKMQ (reference sequence). Trimming took 6 bases from V and 7 from J, leaving 13 bases between them. CDR3 length: 12 residues. The CDR3 DNA follows: TGTGCCAGCAGACAGGCAGGGAAAGAGCAGTACTTC. Translating it yields CASRQAGKEQYF.

In its sample, this clonotype was seen a few times. The chain joins TRBV27 to TRBJ2-1; 11 bases are shared with TRBD2. Germline CDR1 reads MNHEY; CDR2 reads SMNVEV (reference sequence). The trim removed 5 bases at V and 5 bases at J, leaving 8 bases unmatched. This CDR3 spans 16 amino acids. The CDR3 nucleotides are TGTGCCAGCAGTCCGCGGCCGACTAGCGGGGACAATGAGCAGTTCTTC. Encoded protein: CASSPRPTSGDNEQFF.

This clonotype was counted between two and nine times. The chain has TRBV20-1 and TRBJ2-3, with D possibly matching TRBD1 (6 bases). CDR3 length: 15 residues. CDR1 and CDR2 (germline): DFQATT, SNEGSKA (reference sequence). The germline V and J ends were trimmed by 2 bases and 0 bases, with 12 bases remaining between them. CDR3 protein: CSARQYRVSTDTQYF. As DNA, the CDR3 is TGCAGTGCTAGACAATACAGGGTTAGCACAGATACGCAGTATTTT.

This clonotype was seen many times. This chain uses TRBV28 with TRBJ2-3; 9 bases agree with TRBD1. With 2 bases clipped from V and 4 bases from J, the junction kept 4 bases outside the gene matches. Germline V gene sequence: CDR1 MDHEN, CDR2 SYDVKM. CDR3 length: 15 residues. In nucleotides, the CDR3 is TGTGCCAGCAGTTTAGGACAGGGGAGCGCAGATACGCAGTATTTT. Protein: CASSLGQGSADTQYF.

The chain carries TRBV20-1 and TRBJ2-7, with D perhaps TRBD1 or TRBD2 (5 bases each). The germline gives CDR1 DFQATT, CDR2 SNEGSKA (reference sequence). This CDR3 spans 13 amino acids. The V end was cut by 1 base, the J end by 9 bases, with 16 bases between. The CDR3 spells CSARVPGRLGQYF. The CDR3 bases are TGCAGTGCTAGAGTGCCAGGGAGATTGGGGCAGTACTTC.

V usage is TRBV12-3 or TRBV12-4 and J usage is TRBJ2-5; D not certain. The CDR3 sequence is 15 residues long. V lost 5 bases to trimming and J lost 0 bases, with 13 bases between them. CDR3 coding DNA: TGTGCCAGCAGTCCCCAAGGTACCTACCAAGAGACCCAGTACTTC. Amino acids: CASSPQGTYQETQYF.

This clonotype was found many times. This sequence joins TRBV5-1 and TRBJ2-7; TRBD2 matches 11 bases. The CDR3 is 15 amino acids. V trimming: 3 bases; J trimming: 2 bases; junction bases outside the gene matches: 4. The V gene's germline CDR1 is SGHRS and CDR2 YFSETQ. CDR3 sequence (DNA): TGCGCCAGCAGCTCGACTAGCGGGATAACCTACGAGCAGTACTTC. It codes for CASSSTSGITYEQYF.

V and J are TRBV10-3 and TRBJ2-7; the D call may be TRBD1 or TRBD2 (6 bases each). Germline assignment: CDR1 ENHRY and CDR2 SYGVKD. The V gene lost 0 bases and the J gene lost 3 bases, with 9 bases spanning the gap. The CDR3 is 14 amino acids. CDR3 region: CAISESGGGYEQYF. In DNA, the CDR3 is TGTGCCATCAGTGAGTCTGGAGGGGGCTACGAGCAGTACTTC.

The chain joins TRBV7-2 to TRBJ2-1; no clear D. The length of the CDR3 is 13 residues. V lost 5 bases and J 2 bases, leaving 7 bases between the germline ends. Germline assignment: CDR1 SGHTA and CDR2 FQGNSA. The CDR3 protein is CASSAATYNEQFF. For the CDR3, the DNA is TGTGCCAGCAGCGCCGCCACCTACAATGAGCAGTTCTTC. Based on the CDR3 plus reference TRBV7-2 and TRBJ2-1, the full variable domain is GAGVSQSPSNKVTEKGKDVELRCDPISGHTALYWYRQSLGQGLEFLIYFQGNSAPDKSGLPSDRFSAERTGGSVSTLTIQRTQQEDSAVYLCASSAATYNEQFFGPGTRLTVL.

The V gene is TRBV20-1, the J gene TRBJ2-7; a weak D match, TRBD2 (5 bases). CDR1 and CDR2 (germline): DFQATT, SNEGSKA (reference sequence). CDR3 length: 11 amino acids. Trimming cost V 7 bases and J 3 bases, with 10 bases left between them. The CDR3 is CSGRAHYEQYF. The CDR3 DNA reads TGCAGTGGGCGGGCTCACTACGAGCAGTACTTC.

This clonotype appeared a few times. The rearrangement links TRBV18 to TRBJ2-1, with 9 nucleotides matching TRBD2. J gave up 4 bases and V 3 bases, and 4 bases lay outside the gene matches. The CDR3 contains 15 residues. Per germline, CDR1 KGHSH and CDR2 LQKENI. CDR3 region: CASSPKTSGYNEQFF. CDR3 bases: TGTGCCAGCTCACCGAAGACTAGCGGATACAATGAGCAGTTCTTC.

This clonotype showed up many times. The V gene is TRBV4-3, the J gene TRBJ1-1, with D unresolved. V was clipped by 0 bases and J by 10 bases, with 12 bases between them. CDR3 length: 13 residues. From germline, CDR1 is LGHNA and CDR2 YSLEER. The DNA of the CDR3 is TGCGCCAGCAGCCAAGAGGGAGGATCGGCAGCTTTCTTT. This codes for CASSQEGGSAAFF.

This clonotype was observed at least ten times. The V and J genes are TRBV7-2 and TRBJ2-2; D gene uncertain. Deletions cut 1 base from V and 4 bases from J, with 7 bases between. The CDR3 loop spans 14 amino acids. Germline V gene data show CDR1 as SGHTA and CDR2 as FQGNSA. CDR3 amino acids: CASSLERLTGELFF. CDR3 coding DNA: TGTGCCAGCAGCTTAGAACGTCTCACCGGGGAGCTGTTTTTT.

The genes are TRBV6-1 and TRBJ2-5, with TRBD2 as a possible D gene (6 bases). The length of the CDR3 is 13 residues. The V gene's germline CDR1 is MNHNS and CDR2 SASEGT. The V end lost 7 bases, the J end lost 4 bases, and 13 bases lay between the germline ends. This CDR3 is CASTPRRGETQYF. CDR3 nucleotides: TGTGCCAGCACCCCCCGGAGGGGAGAGACCCAGTACTTC.

This clonotype has just a few counts. V gene TRBV5-1 combines with J gene TRBJ2-1; a possible D gene is TRBD1 (5 bases). V was trimmed by 1 base and J by 4 bases, leaving 9 bases between them. This CDR3 has 14 residues. The germline V gene has CDR1 SGHRS and CDR2 YFSETQ. The chain's CDR3 is CASSLTRQYNEQFF. CDR3 DNA sequence: TGCGCCAGCAGCTTGACGAGACAGTACAATGAGCAGTTCTTC.

This clonotype was seen a handful of times. This rearrangement joins TRBV12-3 or TRBV12-4 to TRBJ2-1; D not certain. V shed 8 bases and J shed 5 bases, with 16 bases lying between them. This CDR3 contains 14 residues. Written as DNA, the CDR3 is TGTGCCAGCGAAGACTCCTATTTTGACAATGAGCAGTTCTTC. Translation: CASEDSYFDNEQFF.

This clonotype has a handful of counts. V gene TRBV6-1 combines with J gene TRBJ2-7, with TRBD1 matching 12 bases. CDR1 is MNHNS and CDR2 is SASEGT in the germline V gene. Trimming took 6 bases from V and 7 from J; bases not matched to a gene: 4. The CDR3 is made up of 13 amino acids. In DNA form, the CDR3 reads TGTGCCAGCAGCCCGGGACAGGGGGCAGAGCAGTACTTC. Protein: CASSPGQGAEQYF.

This clonotype has at least ten counts. The chain couples TRBV7-9 to TRBJ2-7; D is perhaps TRBD1 (6 bases). The CDR3 spans 14 residues. Germline V gene sequence: CDR1 SEHNR, CDR2 FQNEAQ (reference sequence). V lost 1 base, J lost 7 bases, and 14 bases lay in between. CDR3 DNA: TGTGCCAGCAGCTTAGTAGGCCCAGGGGAAGAGCAGTACTTC. The encoded protein is CASSLVGPGEEQYF.

The chain couples TRBV20-1 to TRBJ2-7; D gene unclear. This CDR3 comprises 14 residues. The germline V and J ends were trimmed by 4 bases and 2 bases, with 15 bases remaining between them. The germline gives CDR1 DFQATT, CDR2 SNEGSKA (reference sequence). The chain's CDR3 is CSANLQNIPYEQYF. CDR3 DNA sequence: TGCAGTGCTAATCTACAGAATATTCCCTACGAGCAGTACTTC.

This rearrangement joins TRBV20-1 to TRBJ2-6; D is tentatively TRBD1 or TRBD2 (5 bases each). The CDR3 is 16 amino acids. CDR1 is DFQATT, CDR2 SNEGSKA, per germline (reference sequence). Deletions cut 8 bases from V and 0 bases from J, with 17 bases between. As DNA, the CDR3 is TGCAGTACTCACCGGGGCTCGGGCTCTGGGGCCAACGTCCTGACTTTC. Translated, it gives CSTHRGSGSGANVLTF.

The chain links TRBV5-1 to TRBJ2-7; 12 nucleotides agree with TRBD2. V lost 0 bases, J lost 5 bases, and 6 bases stayed unmatched. The V gene's germline CDR1 is SGHRS and CDR2 YFSETQ. The CDR3 consists of 16 residues. The CDR3 spells CASSLEYGLAGNEQYF. Here the CDR3 DNA reads TGCGCCAGCAGCTTGGAATACGGACTAGCGGGAAACGAGCAGTACTTC.

This clonotype was seen a few times. The genes are TRBV10-3 and TRBJ2-5, with a possible D match to TRBD2 (5 bases). With 10 bases removed from V and 2 bases from J, the gap between germline ends came to 17 bases. This CDR3 has 14 residues. Germline CDR1 and CDR2: ENHRY and SYGVKD. The CDR3 sequence is CASGQSRGQETQYF. CDR3 bases: TGTGCCAGCGGCCAGAGTCGGGGACAAGAGACCCAGTACTTC.

A few counts support this clonotype. This chain connects TRBV4-2 to TRBJ2-1; TRBD2 matches 10 bases. The V gene's germline CDR1 is LGHNA and CDR2 YNFKEQ. The CDR3 is 16 amino acids. V trimming: 4 bases; J trimming: 5 bases; junction bases outside the gene matches: 8. The CDR3 region is CASSRKSGGAHNEQFF. CDR3 coding DNA: TGTGCCAGCAGCCGAAAAAGCGGGGGGGCTCACAATGAGCAGTTCTTC.